The source of this T cell receptor (beta chain) is a study of blood T cell repertoires in COVID-19. Assay used: immunoSEQ multiplex PCR; TCRdb lists only in-frame clones, some missing. Of some 190,000 clones listed, 80% are singletons. This CDR3 region has 16 residues. The V gene end was trimmed by 5 bases and the J gene end by 0 bases; junction bases not matched to a gene: 8. Germline loops: CDR1 SGHNT, CDR2 YYREEE (reference sequence). Only one count was recorded for this clone. Sequenced: PBMCs or T cells enriched from blood (not recorded which). The chain recombines TRBV5-4 with TRBJ2-3, with 8 nucleotides matching TRBD1. The clonotype comes from a man aged 55 to 69 who had been exposed to COVID-19. The CDR3 is CASSYRTGLSTDTQYF. The CDR3, as DNA: TGTGCCAGCAGTTACCGGACAGGGCTGAGCACAGATACGCAGTATTTT.